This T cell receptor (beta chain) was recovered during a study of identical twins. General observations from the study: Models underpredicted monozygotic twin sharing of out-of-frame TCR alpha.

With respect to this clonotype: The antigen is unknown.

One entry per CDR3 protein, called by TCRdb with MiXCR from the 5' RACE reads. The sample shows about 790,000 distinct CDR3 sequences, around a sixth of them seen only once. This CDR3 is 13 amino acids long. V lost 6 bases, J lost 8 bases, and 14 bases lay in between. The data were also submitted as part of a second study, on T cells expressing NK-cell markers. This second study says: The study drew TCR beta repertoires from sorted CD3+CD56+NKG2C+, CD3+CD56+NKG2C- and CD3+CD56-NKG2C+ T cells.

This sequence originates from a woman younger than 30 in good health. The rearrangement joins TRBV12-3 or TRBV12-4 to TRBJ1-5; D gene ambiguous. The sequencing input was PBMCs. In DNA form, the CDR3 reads TGTGCCAGCAGGTATCCCCGAGGAGAGCCCCAGCATTTT. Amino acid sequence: CASRYPRGEPQHF.